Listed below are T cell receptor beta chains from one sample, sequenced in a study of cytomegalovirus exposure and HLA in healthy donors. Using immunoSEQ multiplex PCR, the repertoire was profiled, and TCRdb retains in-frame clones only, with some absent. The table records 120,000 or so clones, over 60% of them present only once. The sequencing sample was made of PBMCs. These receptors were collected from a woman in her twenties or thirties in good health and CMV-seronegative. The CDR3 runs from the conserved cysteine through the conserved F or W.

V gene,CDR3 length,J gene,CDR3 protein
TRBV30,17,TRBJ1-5,CAVYLTSGAYSNQPQHF
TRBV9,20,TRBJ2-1,CASSVGRKTTSGQAYNEQFF
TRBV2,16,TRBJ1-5,CASRATQGAGNQPQHF
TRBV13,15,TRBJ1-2,CASSLGFHGGNGYTF
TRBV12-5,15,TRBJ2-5,CASGTMRRGEETQYF
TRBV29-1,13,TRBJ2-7,CSVVPGGGFAQYF
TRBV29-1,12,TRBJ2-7,CSVGGVANEQYF
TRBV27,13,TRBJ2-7,CASSLSGAYGQYF
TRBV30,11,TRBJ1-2,CAWSVLDTGTF
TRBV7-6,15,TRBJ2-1,CASSPYGSSYNEQFF
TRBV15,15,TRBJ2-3,CATSRDQGATDTQYF
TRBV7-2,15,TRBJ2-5,CASSFGTGIQETQYF
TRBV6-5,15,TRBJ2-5,CASSYSSQASSAQYF
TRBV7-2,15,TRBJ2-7,CASSYRDRGPYEQYF
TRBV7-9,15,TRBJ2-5,CASSFGTVAEETQYF
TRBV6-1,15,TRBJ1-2,CASSGLRDISYGYTF
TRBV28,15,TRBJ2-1,CASSSGGGVYNEQFF
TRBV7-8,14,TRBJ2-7,CASSLAGRTYEQYF
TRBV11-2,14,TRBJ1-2,CASSLVGGLDGYTF
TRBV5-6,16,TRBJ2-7,CASHKLRSLSNDEQYF
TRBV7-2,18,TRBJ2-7,CASSLASSGSVFYHEQYF
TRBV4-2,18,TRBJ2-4,CASSQEGTGRLGKNIQYF
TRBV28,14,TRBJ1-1,CASSLEGAHTEAFF
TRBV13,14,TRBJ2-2,CASSLRTRSGELFF
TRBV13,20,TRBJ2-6,CASSSMRRDRTYSGANVLTF
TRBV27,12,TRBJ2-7,CASSEGSHEQYF
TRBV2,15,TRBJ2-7,CASIPTGDRVPLQYF
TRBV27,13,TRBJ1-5,CASSQGSNQPQHF
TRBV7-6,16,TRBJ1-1,CASSLGVGSKNTEAFF
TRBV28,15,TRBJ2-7,CASRPLGGAVYEQYF
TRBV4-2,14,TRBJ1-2,CASSQERRDYGYTF
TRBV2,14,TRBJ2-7,CASSPRTGVYEQYF
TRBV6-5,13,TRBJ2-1,CASLAGGRNEQFF
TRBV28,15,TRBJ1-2,CASSFLGTGNYGYTF
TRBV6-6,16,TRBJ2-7,CASKNQGWGIPGEQYF
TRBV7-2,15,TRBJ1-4,CASSLPTGGWEKLFF
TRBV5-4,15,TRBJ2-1,CASSLEAGGYNEQFF
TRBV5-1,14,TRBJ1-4,CASRPGTGGEKLFF
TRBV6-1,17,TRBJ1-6,CASSEDGWGGYNSPLHF